The TCR beta chain described here comes from a study of T cell repertoires in cytomegalovirus infection. The ends were cut back, 0 bases at V and 4 bases at J, with 15 bases in the middle. This CDR3 has 16 amino acids. Germline CDR1 reads DFQATT; CDR2 reads SNEGSKA (reference sequence). Each CDR3 protein gets one entry after TCRdb re-called the reads with MiXCR. The sample carries some 560,000 distinct CDR3 sequences, roughly 43% recorded once. Turning to this clonotype: The antigen is not known.

This chain joins TRBV20-1 and TRBJ1-4, with D uncertain. The sequences come from cultured PBMCs, collected from culture after CMV antigen stimulation. The receptor was derived from a human donor in good health (CMV status not recorded). Some clones in this sample may be carry-over from other donors' samples. The CDR3 DNA follows: TGCAGTGCTAGAGATCAGGATCGAGGCTATAATGAAAAACTGTTTTTT. Protein product: CSARDQDRGYNEKLFF.